This T cell receptor beta chain was observed in a study of control samples from healthy donors and cancer patients. Sequenced by immunoSEQ multiplex PCR; TCRdb stores in-frame clones only, minus some. The sample lists 130,000 to 150,000 clones, 85% to 95% occurring once. The CDR3 is 18 residues long. CDR1 and CDR2 (germline): SGHKS, YYEKEE (reference sequence). Germline trimming cut 4 bases from V and 3 bases from J; bases unmatched to any gene: 16. The sequence was collected from a man between 60 and 70 years old with colorectal cancer. The gene calls are TRBV5-5 and TRBJ1-5, with 7 positions matching TRBD1. The sequenced sample was PBMCs. CDR3 bases: TGTGCCAGCAGCCGAGGGGTTGACAGGGAGACTTTCAATCAGCCCCAGCATTTT. Translation gives CASSRGVDRETFNQPQHF.